This T cell receptor (beta chain) was sequenced during a study of OX40 agonist ivuxolimab in advanced cancers. Overall study: Ivuxolimab, an antibody acting as an agonist of OX40 (CD134), was used to treat patients. Head and neck, renal cell, melanoma or hepatocellular carcinoma were the cancers that dose-escalation patients had. Partial responses were achieved by three patients, of whom one had hepatocellular carcinoma and two had cutaneous melanoma.

Study results and limitations: Clonal expansion in partial responders at 0.1-3.0 mg/kg ranked among the lowest.

Generated by immunoSEQ multiplex PCR, the TCRdb table keeps only in-frame clones and is missing some. The data contain nearly 90,000 clones, around 87% of them seen just once; the ten biggest clones take up around 1.6%. The germline CDR1 and CDR2 sequences are MNHNY and SVGAGI (reference sequence). CDR3 length: 15 residues. Trimming removed 0 bases from V and 0 bases from J, with 9 bases in between. On this clone: Its antigen is unidentified.

This chain uses TRBV6-6 with TRBJ2-7, with a possible D match to TRBD2 (5 bases). This clonotype originated in an adult with an advanced solid tumor such as melanoma, head and neck, liver or kidney cancer. Sequenced here: CD4+ or CD8+ T cells sorted from blood, sampled in a trial of the OX40 agonist ivuxolimab. CDR3 region: CASSYSERASYEQYF. Here the CDR3 DNA reads TGTGCCAGCAGTTACTCGGAGAGGGCCTCCTACGAGCAGTACTTC.